This TCR beta chain is drawn from a study of T-cell memory formation after mild COVID-19. About this clonotype: Its cognate antigen is unknown.

Via MiXCR, TCRdb re-called the 5' RACE reads, giving one row per CDR3 protein. The table records 400,000 or so distinct CDR3 sequences, 15% to 25% of them present only once. Notes on the study in general: Shrinking CD4+ clones were chiefly CM and EM; CD8+ ones were chiefly EMRA.

Material for sequencing was PBMCs or a T cell subset sorted from them (not recorded which). This clonotype was obtained from an adult woman who had mild COVID-19 (a few samples of this study predate the infection). Cell type and time point are not known.

CDR3 loop: CATSREGSTQYF. The CDR3 region has the DNA TGTGCCACCAGCAGAGAGGGATCTACGCAGTATTTT. This rearrangement joins TRBV15 to TRBJ2-3; D unresolved. This CDR3 is built from 12 residues. With 0 bases removed from V and 8 bases from J, the gap between germline ends came to 6 bases. Per the germline V gene, CDR1 is LNHNV and CDR2 is YYDKDF (reference sequence).